Listed below are T cell receptor beta chains from one sample, sequenced in a study of blood T cell repertoires in COVID-19. Some clones are missing from TCRdb's copy, which holds only in-frame ones; the method was immunoSEQ multiplex PCR. There are fewer than 450,000 clones in the sample; 75% to 90% occur only once, and over 6% lies in the top ten. The sequencing sample was made of peripheral blood. Source of these receptors: a woman aged 45-65 years with COVID-19, enrolled during active disease. Both conserved end residues are part of each CDR3.

V gene: TRBV3-1/TRBV3-2; CDR3 length: 15; J gene: TRBJ1-2; CDR3 protein: CASSHRTITNYGYTF
V gene: TRBV27; CDR3 length: 12; J gene: TRBJ1-1; CDR3 protein: CARQGMNTEAFF
V gene: TRBV18; CDR3 length: 15; J gene: TRBJ2-1; CDR3 protein: CASSPSAGLYNEQFF
V gene: TRBV10-3; CDR3 length: 15; J gene: TRBJ2-1; CDR3 protein: CAISLGTSEYNEQFF
V gene: TRBV18; CDR3 length: 14; J gene: TRBJ2-5; CDR3 protein: CASSPGQLRETQYF
V gene: TRBV7-9; CDR3 length: 16; J gene: TRBJ2-2; CDR3 protein: CASSTVAGGLTGELFF
V gene: TRBV4-1; CDR3 length: 15; J gene: TRBJ2-3; CDR3 protein: CASSQVDTSADTQYF
V gene: TRBV19; CDR3 length: 14; J gene: TRBJ1-1; CDR3 protein: CASSWSVTTTEAFF
V gene: TRBV7-2; CDR3 length: 16; J gene: TRBJ2-3; CDR3 protein: CASSAQLAGVTDTQYF
V gene: TRBV21-1; CDR3 length: 15; J gene: TRBJ1-3; CDR3 protein: CASTPWRSSGNTIYF
V gene: TRBV11-2; CDR3 length: 14; J gene: TRBJ2-3; CDR3 protein: CASSTWAQTDTQYF
V gene: TRBV4-2; CDR3 length: 19; J gene: TRBJ2-2; CDR3 protein: CASSQLFTSGRAGGGELFF
V gene: TRBV3-1/TRBV3-2; CDR3 length: 18; J gene: TRBJ2-5; CDR3 protein: CASSQVGIAGWGRETQYF
V gene: TRBV6-4; CDR3 length: 17; J gene: TRBJ1-5; CDR3 protein: CASSDLGTEDSNQPQHF
V gene: TRBV4-2; CDR3 length: 16; J gene: TRBJ1-1; CDR3 protein: CASSQDIGTGLRGAFF
V gene: TRBV29-1; CDR3 length: 16; J gene: TRBJ2-1; CDR3 protein: CSVPTNLGLAEDEQFF
V gene: TRBV6-5; CDR3 length: 13; J gene: TRBJ1-1; CDR3 protein: CATCRGEGTEAFF
V gene: TRBV9; CDR3 length: 20; J gene: TRBJ2-1; CDR3 protein: CASSVATSTSGQSAYNEQFF
V gene: TRBV4-3; CDR3 length: 17; J gene: TRBJ2-5; CDR3 protein: CASSPGVSDRGTETQYF
V gene: TRBV21-1; CDR3 length: 17; J gene: TRBJ1-2; CDR3 protein: CASSDQRGRLLTIGYTF
V gene: TRBV3-1/TRBV3-2; CDR3 length: 13; J gene: TRBJ1-4; CDR3 protein: CASSQGGDEKLFF
V gene: TRBV25-1; CDR3 length: 12; J gene: TRBJ2-5; CDR3 protein: CASRDSWETQYF
V gene: TRBV7-2; CDR3 length: 15; J gene: TRBJ2-1; CDR3 protein: CASSLGLNPNNEQFF
V gene: TRBV11-3; CDR3 length: 16; J gene: TRBJ2-5; CDR3 protein: CASSFMLGGRQETQYF
V gene: TRBV12-2; CDR3 length: 16; J gene: TRBJ2-1; CDR3 protein: CASRLVSSGGNNEQFF
V gene: TRBV12-3/TRBV12-4; CDR3 length: 11; J gene: TRBJ1-3; CDR3 protein: CASSLTGTIYF
V gene: TRBV29-1; CDR3 length: 13; J gene: TRBJ1-2; CDR3 protein: CSATTGGRYGYTF
V gene: TRBV6-7; CDR3 length: 19; J gene: TRBJ2-3; CDR3 protein: CASSYSKSPSGCSTDTQYF
V gene: TRBV5-5; CDR3 length: 13; J gene: TRBJ2-7; CDR3 protein: CASSLASRYEQYF
V gene: TRBV5-1; CDR3 length: 14; J gene: TRBJ1-1; CDR3 protein: CASSFGPTGFEAFF
V gene: TRBV7-7; CDR3 length: 18; J gene: TRBJ2-1; CDR3 protein: CASSLGQGGSFAYNEQFF
V gene: TRBV24-1; CDR3 length: 15; J gene: TRBJ2-2; CDR3 protein: CATSAGTANTGELFF
V gene: TRBV6-2/TRBV6-3; CDR3 length: 16; J gene: TRBJ2-1; CDR3 protein: CASSYPFGQGTNEQFF
V gene: TRBV6-5; CDR3 length: 14; J gene: TRBJ2-3; CDR3 protein: CASSPGGRTDTQYF
V gene: TRBV18; CDR3 length: 14; J gene: TRBJ1-3; CDR3 protein: CASSLQGSGNTIYF
V gene: TRBV19; CDR3 length: 14; J gene: TRBJ2-3; CDR3 protein: CASKDRGVTDTQYF
V gene: TRBV18; CDR3 length: 17; J gene: TRBJ2-1; CDR3 protein: CASSPPVTEISYNEQFF
V gene: TRBV7-8; CDR3 length: 18; J gene: TRBJ2-3; CDR3 protein: CASSLARSSGSLADTQYF
V gene: TRBV6-4; CDR3 length: 11; J gene: TRBJ2-3; CDR3 protein: CAILGPLTQYF
V gene: TRBV3-1/TRBV3-2; CDR3 length: 13; J gene: TRBJ1-4; CDR3 protein: CASSQTRYEKLFF
V gene: TRBV11-2; CDR3 length: 13; J gene: TRBJ2-3; CDR3 protein: CASSLMTADTQYF
V gene: TRBV9; CDR3 length: 13; J gene: TRBJ2-7; CDR3 protein: CASSVDGQGEQYF
V gene: TRBV7-3; CDR3 length: 15; J gene: TRBJ1-1; CDR3 protein: CASSTTTGAATEAFF
V gene: TRBV15; CDR3 length: 15; J gene: TRBJ2-5; CDR3 protein: CATSSFPDRDETQYF
V gene: TRBV5-4; CDR3 length: 14; J gene: TRBJ2-1; CDR3 protein: CASSLDPVYNEQFF
V gene: TRBV7-9; CDR3 length: 13; J gene: TRBJ2-1; CDR3 protein: CASSLDRYNEQFF
V gene: TRBV15; CDR3 length: 16; J gene: TRBJ2-7; CDR3 protein: CATSRENGGRFDEQYF
V gene: TRBV19; CDR3 length: 17; J gene: TRBJ2-7; CDR3 protein: CASSIDLRDRGPYEQYF
V gene: TRBV7-9; CDR3 length: 18; J gene: TRBJ2-5; CDR3 protein: CASSEIRFREKIGETQYF
V gene: TRBV30; CDR3 length: 15; J gene: TRBJ1-1; CDR3 protein: CAWIPGDRAITEAFF
V gene: TRBV25-1; CDR3 length: 14; J gene: TRBJ2-3; CDR3 protein: CASRSYGSTDTQYF
V gene: TRBV27; CDR3 length: 19; J gene: TRBJ2-2; CDR3 protein: CASSLHRGAAGGRTGELFF
V gene: TRBV9; CDR3 length: 15; J gene: TRBJ2-3; CDR3 protein: CASSVATTGGDTQYF
V gene: TRBV30; CDR3 length: 12; J gene: TRBJ1-2; CDR3 protein: CAWSVQNGGYTF
V gene: TRBV7-3; CDR3 length: 16; J gene: TRBJ2-7; CDR3 protein: CASSPILAPVSYEQYF